Sequencing of this T cell receptor (beta chain) was carried out in a study of T cells in tuberculosis. General study results and limits: T cells binding CD1B-GMM tetramer weakly possibly escaped the sort.

Regarding this clone: Different DNA sequences within this sample yield the same CDR3.

After thawing and overnight rest, PBMC were stained with GMM-loaded CD1B tetramer, viability dye and anti-CD3 for sorting. CD1B tetramers were loaded with Rhodococcus equi-derived C32 glucose monomycolate. No alpha-beta pairing information exists for these sequences. Clones were sequenced by immunoSEQ multiplex PCR, and TCRdb holds only the in-frame ones, with some missing. The sample has 50,000 to 65,000 clones; roughly 88% are singletons. This CDR3 region has 15 residues. Trimming removed 2 bases from V and 2 bases from J; junction bases left unmatched: 1. The germline gives CDR1 KGHSH, CDR2 LQKENI.

Input material: CD1b-GMM tetramer-negative cells sorted from PBMCs. V gene TRBV18 combines with J gene TRBJ2-7; 12 nucleotides match TRBD2. This clonotype was sampled from an adult woman with latent tuberculosis. The CDR3 reads CASSPGLAGPYEQYF. CDR3 nucleotide sequence: TGTGCCAGCTCACCAGGACTAGCGGGACCCTACGAGCAGTACTTC.